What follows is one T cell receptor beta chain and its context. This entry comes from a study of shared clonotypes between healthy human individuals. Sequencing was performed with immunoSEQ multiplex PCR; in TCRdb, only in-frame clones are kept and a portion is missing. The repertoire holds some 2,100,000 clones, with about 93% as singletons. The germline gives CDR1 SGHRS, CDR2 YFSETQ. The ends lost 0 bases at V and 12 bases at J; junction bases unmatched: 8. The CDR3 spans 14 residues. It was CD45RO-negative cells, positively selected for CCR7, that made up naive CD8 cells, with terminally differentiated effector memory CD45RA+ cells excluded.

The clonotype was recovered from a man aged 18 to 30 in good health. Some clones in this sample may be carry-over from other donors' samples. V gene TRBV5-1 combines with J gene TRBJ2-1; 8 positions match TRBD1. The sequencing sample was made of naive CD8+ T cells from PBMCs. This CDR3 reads CASSLDRGVYVQFF. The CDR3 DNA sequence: TGCGCCAGCAGCTTGGACAGGGGGGTGTATGTGCAGTTCTTC.